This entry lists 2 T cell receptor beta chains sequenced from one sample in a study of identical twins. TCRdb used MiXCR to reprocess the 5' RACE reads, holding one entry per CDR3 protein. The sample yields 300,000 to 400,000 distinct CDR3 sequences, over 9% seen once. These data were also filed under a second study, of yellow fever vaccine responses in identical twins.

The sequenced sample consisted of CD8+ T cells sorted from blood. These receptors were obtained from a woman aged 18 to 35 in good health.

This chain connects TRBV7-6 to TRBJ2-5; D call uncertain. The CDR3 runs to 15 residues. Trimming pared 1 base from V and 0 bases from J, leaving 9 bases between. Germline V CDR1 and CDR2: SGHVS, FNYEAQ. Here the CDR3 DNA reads TGTGCCAGCAGCTTAGTAGGCAGTTACCAAGAGACCCAGTACTTC. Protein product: CASSLVGSYQETQYF.

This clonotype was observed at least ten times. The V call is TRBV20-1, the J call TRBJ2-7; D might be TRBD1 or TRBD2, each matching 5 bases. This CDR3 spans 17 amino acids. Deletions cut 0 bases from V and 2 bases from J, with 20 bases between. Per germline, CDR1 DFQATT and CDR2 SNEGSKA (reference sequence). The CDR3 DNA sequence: TGCAGTGCTAGAGATCCCATCGCCGGGACCTATGCCTACGAGCAGTACTTC. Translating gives CSARDPIAGTYAYEQYF.